These 16 T cell receptor beta chains originate from one sample sequenced in a study of T cells in tumors after PD-1 blockade. Assay: immunoSEQ multiplex PCR; the TCRdb copy retains only in-frame clones and omits some. The sample records some 48,000 clones, 79% being singletons. Sequences were derived from PBMCs, sampled before anti-PD-1 treatment. The receptors were sampled from a human donor with basal cell carcinoma.

The chain carries TRBV7-3 and TRBJ2-7; possible D gene TRBD1, 5 bases. The V gene lost 1 base and the J gene lost 2 bases, with 15 bases spanning the gap. Germline-derived CDR1 and CDR2 are SGHTA and FQGTGA. The CDR3 runs to 16 residues. Written as DNA, the CDR3 is TGTGCCAGCAGCTTAAGCGGTGGGCAGGGCACCTACGAGCAGTACTTC. Protein: CASSLSGGQGTYEQYF.

This clone was picked up a small number of times. The chain couples TRBV2 to TRBJ1-2; 9 bases are shared with TRBD1. Germline loops: CDR1 SNHLY, CDR2 FYNNEI. V was pared by 9 bases and J by 4 bases, with 3 bases of the junction left unmatched. This CDR3 has 12 residues. The CDR3 nucleotides are TGTGCCAGGGGACAGGGAAGCTATGGCTACACCTTC. Encoded protein: CARGQGSYGYTF.

This chain connects TRBV7-5 to TRBJ2-7; the table assigns TRBD1, which was not confirmed against the DNA. TRBV7-5 is annotated as a pseudogene. The CDR3 has 16 residues. The CDR3 DNA reads TGTGTCAGAAGCTTAGAATGGGGACAGGGTGGCGACGAGCAGTACTTC. It encodes CVRSLEWGQGGDEQYF.

CDR3 nucleotide sequence: TGCGCCAGCAGCCGACAGGGGAACACTGAAGCTTTCTTT. This translates into CASSRQGNTEAFF. The chain employs TRBV5-1 and TRBJ1-1; 7 nucleotides match TRBD1. The CDR3 length is 13 residues. Trimming at V came to 4 bases and at J to 1 base, leaving 1 base not matched to a gene. Germline assignment: CDR1 SGHRS and CDR2 YFSETQ.

The V gene is TRBV6-5, the J gene TRBJ2-7; TRBD2 might be the D (6 bases). Germline assignment: CDR1 MNHEY and CDR2 SVGAGI. The CDR3 is 15 amino acids. Trimming removed 6 bases at V and 2 bases at J, with 17 bases between. The CDR3 protein is CASRPSGGVTYEQYF. CDR3 coding DNA: TGTGCCAGCAGACCCTCGGGCGGGGTCACCTACGAGCAGTACTTC.

The rearrangement uses TRBV5-1 and TRBJ2-3; D gene uncertain. Deletions cut 1 base from V and 0 bases from J, with 9 bases between. Germline loops: CDR1 SGHRS, CDR2 YFSETQ. This CDR3 has 15 amino acids. The CDR3 DNA reads as TGCGCCAGCAGCTTGTCGCACCTAAGCACAGATACGCAGTATTTT. Its protein is CASSLSHLSTDTQYF.

This clone was counted once. This rearrangement joins TRBV7-3 to TRBJ2-4, with D possibly TRBD2 on 5 matching bases. CDR1 and CDR2 from the germline V gene are SGHTA and FQGTGA. The CDR3 covers 15 residues. Trimming cost V 1 base and J 7 bases, with 14 bases left between them. DNA for the CDR3: TGTGCCAGCAGCTTAAGAGGGCGCTTGGAGAACATTCAGTACTTC. This gives the protein CASSLRGRLENIQYF.

V and J are TRBV18 and TRBJ1-4; D possibly corresponds to TRBD1 (5 bases). The CDR3 has 13 residues. CDR1 and CDR2 (germline): KGHSH, LQKENI. Trimming took off 6 bases at V and 7 bases at J, with 12 bases between the two ends. The CDR3 is CASSPGTGEKLFF. The CDR3 DNA reads TGTGCCAGCTCGCCCGGGACGGGTGAAAAACTGTTTTTT.

This chain connects TRBV28 to TRBJ1-5; 8 bases line up with TRBD1. Germline values: CDR1 MDHEN, CDR2 SYDVKM. The ends lost 4 bases at V and 0 bases at J; junction bases unmatched: 14. The CDR3 has 19 residues. The CDR3 loop reads CASSSTRGREGYSNQPQHF. DNA for the CDR3: TGTGCCAGCAGTTCAACCAGGGGGCGCGAAGGCTATAGCAATCAGCCCCAGCATTTT.

This chain's CDR3 is CASSSTGGNEQFF. In DNA, the CDR3 is TGTGCCAGCAGCTCCACAGGGGGGAATGAGCAGTTCTTC. This chain joins TRBV7-9 and TRBJ2-1; 8 bases are a match to TRBD1. Germline V gene lookup returns CDR1 SEHNR and CDR2 FQNEAQ (reference sequence). V gave up 4 bases and J gave up 7 bases; unmatched junction bases: 3. This CDR3 spans 13 amino acids. The complete variable domain, with remaining parts taken from reference TRBV7-9 and TRBJ2-1, reads DTGVSQNPRHKITKRGQNVTFRCDPISEHNRLYWYRQTLGQGPEFLTYFQNEAQLEKSRLLSDRFSAERPKGSFSTLEIQRTEQGDSAMYLCASSSTGGNEQFFGPGTRLTVL.

CDR3 in DNA: TGCGCCAGCAGCCAAGATCCCGGACTAGCGGGCCGGGCTGGGGAGACCCAGTACTTC. Translating gives CASSQDPGLAGRAGETQYF. The chain links TRBV4-1 to TRBJ2-5; 11 positions agree with TRBD2. Per the germline V gene, CDR1 is MGHRA and CDR2 is YSYEKL. With 0 bases clipped from V and 5 bases from J, the junction kept 14 bases outside the gene matches. The CDR3 runs to 19 residues.

The J gene is TRBJ2-1, the V gene TRBV28, with 12 positions matching TRBD2. The CDR3 has 17 residues. The germline V gene has CDR1 MDHEN and CDR2 SYDVKM. Unmatched junction bases numbered 4, after V lost 4 bases and J lost 0 bases. The CDR3 DNA reads as TGTGCCAGCAGTTCTAGCGGGAGGGATAGCTCCTACAATGAGCAGTTCTTC. This gives the protein CASSSSGRDSSYNEQFF. Looking up the rest from reference TRBV28 and TRBJ2-1 gives the full variable domain: DVKVTQSSRYLVKRTGEKVFLECVQDMDHENMFWYRQDPGLGLRLIYFSYDVKMKEKGDIPEGYSVSREKKERFSLILESASTNQTSMYLCASSSSGRDSSYNEQFFGPGTRLTVL.

This CDR3 is CASSESGTSGFDEQFF. The CDR3 DNA sequence: TGCGCCAGCAGTGAGTCTGGGACTAGCGGTTTCGATGAGCAGTTCTTC. This sequence joins TRBV10-1 and TRBJ2-1, with 11 nucleotides matching TRBD2. Germline V lookup: CDR1 WNHNN, CDR2 SYGVQD (reference sequence). This CDR3 is 16 amino acids long. J lost 8 bases, V lost 0 bases, and 6 bases had no gene match.

The V and J genes are TRBV3-1 (or the pseudogene TRBV3-2) and TRBJ2-7; D uncertain. Between the trimmed V and J ends, which lost 1 base and 2 bases, there was a span of 9 bases. Germline CDR1 LGHDT, CDR2 YNNKEL (reference sequence). This CDR3 comprises 14 residues. The CDR3, as DNA: TGTGCCAGCAGCCAAGGACATACTGCCTACGAGCAGTACTTC. It yields the protein CASSQGHTAYEQYF.

This clone appeared a single time. The chain has TRBV19 and TRBJ1-5; perhaps TRBD1 as D (5 bases). Trimming left V 2 bases short and J 1 base short, with 12 bases between. The CDR3 has 16 residues. The germline gives CDR1 LNHDA, CDR2 SQIVND (reference sequence). In DNA form, the CDR3 reads TGTGCCAGTAGTATACAGTCTTCAGGGAGCAATCAGCCCCAGCATTTT. This codes for CASSIQSSGSNQPQHF.

The chain couples TRBV3-1 (or the pseudogene TRBV3-2) to TRBJ1-3; D gene unclear. This CDR3 is 12 amino acids long. Germline V lookup: CDR1 LGHDT, CDR2 YNNKEL (reference sequence). Trimming left V 4 bases short and J 8 bases short, with 9 bases between. The CDR3 spells CASSLGWDTIYF. The CDR3 bases are TGTGCCAGCAGCCTAGGATGGGACACCATATATTTT.